This T cell receptor (beta chain) was retrieved from a study of cytomegalovirus exposure and HLA in healthy donors. The CDR3 has 18 amino acids. Germline assignment: CDR1 ENHRY and CDR2 SYGVKD. Trimming at V came to 0 bases and at J to 7 bases, leaving 9 bases not matched to a gene. PCR amplification relied on 60 Vbeta primers (plus 13 Jbeta primers). The table came from immunoSEQ multiplex PCR; TCRdb's copy has only in-frame clones and leaves some out. The sample yields roughly 180,000 clones, roughly 86% seen once. Points from the study as a whole: Researchers counted around 160 TCR beta chains as cytomegalovirus-associated. The likely explanation for a cluster of highly shared sequence variants was sequencing artifact. Presence/absence analysis assumed near-uniform sequencing depth across donors.

About this clone: Its antigen is currently unknown.

This TCR derives from a girl aged 10 to 17 in good health and CMV-seropositive. The chain carries TRBV10-3 and TRBJ2-1; 13 nucleotides align to TRBD2. Sequencing used PBMCs. Written as DNA, the CDR3 is TGTGCCATCAGTGAGTCGAGCGGGACTAGCGGGGCGGGGAATGAGCAGTTCTTC. It codes for CAISESSGTSGAGNEQFF.